This T cell receptor (beta chain) was captured by sequencing in a study of cytomegalovirus exposure and HLA in healthy donors. Details on this clone: What it binds is not known.

Researchers ran the PCR with 60 Vbeta and 13 Jbeta primers. Measured with immunoSEQ multiplex PCR; TCRdb has only the in-frame clones, and not every one. The table includes about 140,000 clones, around 63% detected once. Study-wide results and limits: Later analysis identified a missense DCLRE1C variant that was linked to TCR beta V- and J-gene trimming. DRB1 had the most TCR associations and HLA-C the fewest, a later analysis found, with rates varying by HLA locus.

The sample taken for sequencing was PBMCs. The clonotype was recovered from a human donor in good health.

The CDR3 here is CASSIRDSMNTEAFF. In DNA form, the CDR3 reads TGTGCCAGTAGTATACGGGACAGCATGAACACTGAAGCTTTCTTT. The chain carries TRBV19 and TRBJ1-1; 7 bases agree with TRBD1. The CDR3 length is 15 residues. The germline V gene encodes CDR1 LNHDA and CDR2 SQIVND (reference sequence). After removal of 2 bases from V and 0 bases from J, the junction contained 3 bases not matched to a gene. Complete variable domain (other parts from reference TRBV19 and TRBJ1-1): DGGITQSPKYLFRKEGQNVTLSCEQNLNHDAMYWYRQDPGQGLRLIYYSQIVNDFQKGDIAEGYSVSREKKESFPLTVTSAQKNPTAFYLCASSIRDSMNTEAFFGQGTRLTVV.